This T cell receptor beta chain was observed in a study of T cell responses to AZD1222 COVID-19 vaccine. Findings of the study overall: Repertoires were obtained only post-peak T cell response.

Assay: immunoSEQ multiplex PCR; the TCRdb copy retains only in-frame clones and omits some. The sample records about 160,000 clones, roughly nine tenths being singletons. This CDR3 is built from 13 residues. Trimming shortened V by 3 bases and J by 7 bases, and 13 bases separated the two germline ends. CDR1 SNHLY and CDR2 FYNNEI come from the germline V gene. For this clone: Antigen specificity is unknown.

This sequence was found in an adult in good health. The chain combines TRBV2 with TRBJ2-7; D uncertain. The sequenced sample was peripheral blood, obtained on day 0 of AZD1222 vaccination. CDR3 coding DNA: TGTGCCAGCAGTGACTCGGGCGCGTCGGAGCAGTACTTC. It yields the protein CASSDSGASEQYF.